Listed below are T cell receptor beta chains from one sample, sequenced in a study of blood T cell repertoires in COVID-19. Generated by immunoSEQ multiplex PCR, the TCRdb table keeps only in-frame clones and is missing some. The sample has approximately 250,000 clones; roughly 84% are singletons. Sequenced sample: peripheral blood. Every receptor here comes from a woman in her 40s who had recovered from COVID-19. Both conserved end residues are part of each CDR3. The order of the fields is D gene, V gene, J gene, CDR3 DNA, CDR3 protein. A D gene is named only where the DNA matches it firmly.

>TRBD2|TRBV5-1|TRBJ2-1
TGCGCCAGCAGCCTCGGGACTAGCGTTGTCAATGAGCAGTTCTTC
CASSLGTSVVNEQFF
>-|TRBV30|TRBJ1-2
TGTGCCTGGAGTTACCTCGAGAGCTACACCTTC
CAWSYLESYTF
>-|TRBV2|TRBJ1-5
TGTGCCAGCAGACTGGGACATCGGCAGCCCCAGCATTTT
CASRLGHRQPQHF
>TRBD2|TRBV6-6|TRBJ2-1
TGTGCCAGCAGTTTAGCGGGGGGTCACAATGAGCAGTTCTTC
CASSLAGGHNEQFF
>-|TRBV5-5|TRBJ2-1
TGTGCCAGCAGCAAAGAAACTTACAATGAGCAGTTCTTC
CASSKETYNEQFF
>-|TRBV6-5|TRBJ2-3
TGTGCCAGCAGTTACCAGGTACACGCAGATACGCAGTATTTT
CASSYQVHADTQYF
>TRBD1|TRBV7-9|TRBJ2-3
TGTGCCAGCAGCAGGGGGCACCGGGACACGAGACACACAGATACGCAGTATTTT
CASSRGHRDTRHTDTQYF
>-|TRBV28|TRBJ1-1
TGTGCCAGCAGTCCACCCTTTCCCCCAGCCCTCAACAGGGTCACTGAAGCTTTCTTT
CASSPPFPPALNRVTEAFF
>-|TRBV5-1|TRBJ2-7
TGCGCCAGCAGCCCGGACAAGATCTCCTACGAGCAGTACTTC
CASSPDKISYEQYF
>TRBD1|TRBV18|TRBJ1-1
TGTGCCAGCTCACCCCACAGGGGTAGGAACACTGAAGCTTTCTTT
CASSPHRGRNTEAFF
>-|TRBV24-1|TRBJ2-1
TGTGCCACCAGTGACTTAGCAGCGAGCTCCTACAATGAGCAGTTCTTC
CATSDLAASSYNEQFF